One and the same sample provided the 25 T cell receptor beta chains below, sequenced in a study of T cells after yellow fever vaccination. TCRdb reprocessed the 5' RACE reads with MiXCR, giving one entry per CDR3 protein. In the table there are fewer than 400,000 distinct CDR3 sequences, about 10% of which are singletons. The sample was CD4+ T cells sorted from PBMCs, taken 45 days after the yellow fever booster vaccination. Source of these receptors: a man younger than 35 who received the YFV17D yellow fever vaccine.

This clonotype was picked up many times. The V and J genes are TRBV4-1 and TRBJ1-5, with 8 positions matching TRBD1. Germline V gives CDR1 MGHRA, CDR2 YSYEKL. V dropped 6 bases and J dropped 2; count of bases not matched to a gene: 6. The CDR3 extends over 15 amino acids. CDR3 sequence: CASSPTGGRNQPQHF. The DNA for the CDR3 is TGCGCCAGCAGTCCTACAGGGGGTCGCAATCAGCCCCAGCATTTT.

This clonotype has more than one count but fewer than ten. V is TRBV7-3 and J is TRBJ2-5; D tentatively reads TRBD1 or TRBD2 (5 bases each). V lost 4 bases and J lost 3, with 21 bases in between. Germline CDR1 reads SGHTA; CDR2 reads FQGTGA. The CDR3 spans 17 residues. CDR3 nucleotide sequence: TGTGCCAGCAGCTCCCCACGGGACCATCTTGCGGAAGAGACCCAGTACTTC. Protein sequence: CASSSPRDHLAEETQYF.

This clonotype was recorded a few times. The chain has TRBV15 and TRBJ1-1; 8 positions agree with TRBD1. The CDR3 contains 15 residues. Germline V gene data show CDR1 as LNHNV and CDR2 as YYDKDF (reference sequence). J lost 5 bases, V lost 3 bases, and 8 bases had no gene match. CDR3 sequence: CATSRPGGEATEAFF. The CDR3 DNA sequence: TGTGCCACCAGCAGGCCAGGGGGCGAGGCGACTGAAGCTTTCTTT.

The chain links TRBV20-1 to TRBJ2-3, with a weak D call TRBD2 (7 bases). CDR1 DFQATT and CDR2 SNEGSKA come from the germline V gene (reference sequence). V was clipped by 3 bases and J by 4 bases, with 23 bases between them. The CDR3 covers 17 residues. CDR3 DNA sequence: TGCAGTGCTAGTGATGCGGGGGCCCGGTCGGGGGCAGATACGCAGTATTTT. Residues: CSASDAGARSGADTQYF.

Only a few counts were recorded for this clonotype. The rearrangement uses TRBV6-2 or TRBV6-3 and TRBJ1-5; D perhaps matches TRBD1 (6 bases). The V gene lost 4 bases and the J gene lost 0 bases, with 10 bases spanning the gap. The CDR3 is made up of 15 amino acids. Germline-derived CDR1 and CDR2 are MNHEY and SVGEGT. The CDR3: CASSSDSYSNQPQHF. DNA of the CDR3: TGTGCCAGCAGTTCGGACAGTTATAGCAATCAGCCCCAGCATTTT.

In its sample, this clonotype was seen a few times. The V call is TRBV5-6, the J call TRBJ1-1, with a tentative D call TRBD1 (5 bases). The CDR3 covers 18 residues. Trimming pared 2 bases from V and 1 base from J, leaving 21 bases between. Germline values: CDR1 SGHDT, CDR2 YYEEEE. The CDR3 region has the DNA TGTGCCAGCAGCTTTGGGCATTTCGTGGGAGGACAGAACACTGAAGCTTTCTTT. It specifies CASSFGHFVGGQNTEAFF. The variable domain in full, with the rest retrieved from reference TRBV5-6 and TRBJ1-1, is DAGVTQSPTHLIKTRGQQVTLRCSPKSGHDTVSWYQQALGQGPQFIFQYYEEEERQRGNFPDRFSGHQFPNYSSELNVNALLLGDSALYLCASSFGHFVGGQNTEAFFGQGTRLTVV.

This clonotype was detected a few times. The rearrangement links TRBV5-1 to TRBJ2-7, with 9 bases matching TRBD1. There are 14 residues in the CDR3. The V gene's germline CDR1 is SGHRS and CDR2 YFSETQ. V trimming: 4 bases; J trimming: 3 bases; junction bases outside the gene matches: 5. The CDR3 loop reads CASSRRDRDYEQYF. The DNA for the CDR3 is TGCGCCAGCAGCCGCCGGGACAGGGACTACGAGCAGTACTTC. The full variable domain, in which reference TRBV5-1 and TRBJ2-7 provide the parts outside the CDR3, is KAGVTQTPRYLIKTRGQQVTLSCSPISGHRSVSWYQQTPGQGLQFLFEYFSETQRNKGNFPGRFSGRQFSNSRSEMNVSTLELGDSALYLCASSRRDRDYEQYFGPGTRLTVT.

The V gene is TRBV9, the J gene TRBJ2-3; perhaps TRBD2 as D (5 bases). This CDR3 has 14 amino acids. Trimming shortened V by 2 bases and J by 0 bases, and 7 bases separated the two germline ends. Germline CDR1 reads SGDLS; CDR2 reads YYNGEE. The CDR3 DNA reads TGTGCCAGCAGCGTTTTAGCGAGCACAGATACGCAGTATTTT. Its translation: CASSVLASTDTQYF.

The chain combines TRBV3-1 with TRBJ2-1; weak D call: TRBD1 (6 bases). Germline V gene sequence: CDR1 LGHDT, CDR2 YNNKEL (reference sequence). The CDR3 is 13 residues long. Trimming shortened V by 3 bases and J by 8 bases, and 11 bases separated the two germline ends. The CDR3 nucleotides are TGTGCCAGCAGCCAGAACAGGGTCCATGAGCAGTTCTTC. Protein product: CASSQNRVHEQFF.

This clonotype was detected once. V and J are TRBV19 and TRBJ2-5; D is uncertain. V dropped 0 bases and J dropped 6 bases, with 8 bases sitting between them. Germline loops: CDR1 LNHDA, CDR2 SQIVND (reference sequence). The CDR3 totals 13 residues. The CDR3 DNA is TGTGCCAGTAGTATAGATGTTGGGAAGACCCAGTACTTC. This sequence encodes CASSIDVGKTQYF.

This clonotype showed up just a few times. The CDR3: CASSRNQGADNSPLHF. The DNA of the CDR3 is TGTGCCAGCAGCCGTAATCAGGGGGCAGATAATTCACCCCTCCACTTT. The rearrangement links TRBV4-2 to TRBJ1-6; 8 bases line up with TRBD1. V lost 4 bases and J lost 5; bases outside the gene matches: 7. The germline CDR1 and CDR2 sequences are LGHNA and YNFKEQ. The CDR3 length is 16 residues.

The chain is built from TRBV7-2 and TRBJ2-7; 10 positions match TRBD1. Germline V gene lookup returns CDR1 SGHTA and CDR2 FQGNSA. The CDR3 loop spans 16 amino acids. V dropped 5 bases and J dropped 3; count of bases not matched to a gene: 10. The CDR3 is CASSVLPGQGFYEQYF. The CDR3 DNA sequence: TGTGCCAGCAGCGTGCTCCCGGGACAGGGGTTCTACGAGCAGTACTTC.

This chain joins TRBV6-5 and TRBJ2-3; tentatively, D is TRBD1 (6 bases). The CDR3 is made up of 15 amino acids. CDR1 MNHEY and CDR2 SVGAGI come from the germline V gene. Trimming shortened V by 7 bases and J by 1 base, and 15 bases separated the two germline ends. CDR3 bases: TGTGCCAGCACCAAATGGGGACAACGCACAGATACGCAGTATTTT. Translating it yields CASTKWGQRTDTQYF.

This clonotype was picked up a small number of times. The CDR3 reads CASSQGAWEQTDTQYF. The CDR3 coding sequence is TGCGCCAGCAGCCAAGGGGCGTGGGAGCAAACAGATACGCAGTATTTT. The chain combines TRBV4-3 with TRBJ2-3, with D possibly being TRBD2 (5 bases). Germline V gene lookup returns CDR1 LGHNA and CDR2 YSLEER. V was pared by 1 base and J by 3 bases, with 14 bases between. This CDR3 contains 16 residues.

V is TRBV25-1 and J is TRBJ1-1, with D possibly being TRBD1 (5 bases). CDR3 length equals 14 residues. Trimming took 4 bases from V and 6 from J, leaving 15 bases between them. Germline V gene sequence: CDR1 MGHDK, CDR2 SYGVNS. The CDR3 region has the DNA TGTGCCAGCAGTGGGGTGGACACGATCGCTGAAGCTTTCTTT. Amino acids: CASSGVDTIAEAFF.

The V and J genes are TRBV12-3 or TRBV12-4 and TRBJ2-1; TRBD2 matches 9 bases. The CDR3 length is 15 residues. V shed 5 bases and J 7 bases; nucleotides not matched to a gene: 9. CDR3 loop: CASSPGGGAGNEQFF. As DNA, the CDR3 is TGTGCCAGCAGTCCCGGCGGGGGGGCAGGTAATGAGCAGTTCTTC.

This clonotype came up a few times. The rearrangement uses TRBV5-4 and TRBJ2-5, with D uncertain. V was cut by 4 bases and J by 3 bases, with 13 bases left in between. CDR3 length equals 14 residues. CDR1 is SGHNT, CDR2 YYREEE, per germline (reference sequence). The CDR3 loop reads CASSAPPGKETQYF. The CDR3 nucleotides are TGTGCCAGCAGCGCTCCACCTGGGAAAGAGACCCAGTACTTC.

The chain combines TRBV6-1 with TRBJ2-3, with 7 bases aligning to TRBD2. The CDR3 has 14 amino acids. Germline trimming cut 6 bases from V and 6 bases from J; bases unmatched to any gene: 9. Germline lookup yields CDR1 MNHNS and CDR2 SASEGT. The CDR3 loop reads CASRSGAPQDTQYF. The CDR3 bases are TGTGCCAGCAGGAGCGGGGCCCCTCAGGATACGCAGTATTTT.

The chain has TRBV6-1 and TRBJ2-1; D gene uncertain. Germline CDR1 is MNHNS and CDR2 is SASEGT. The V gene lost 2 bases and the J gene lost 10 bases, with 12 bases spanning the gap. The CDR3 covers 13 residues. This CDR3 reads CASSERWEGEQFF. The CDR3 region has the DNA TGTGCCAGCAGTGAAAGATGGGAAGGGGAGCAGTTCTTC.

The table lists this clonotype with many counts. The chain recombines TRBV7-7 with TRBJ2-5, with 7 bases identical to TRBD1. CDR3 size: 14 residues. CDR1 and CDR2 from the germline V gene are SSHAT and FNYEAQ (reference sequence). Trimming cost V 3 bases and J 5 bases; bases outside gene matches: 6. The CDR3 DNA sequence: TGTGCCAGCAGCTTGTTAGGGGGCGCGGAGACCCAGTACTTC. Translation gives CASSLLGGAETQYF.

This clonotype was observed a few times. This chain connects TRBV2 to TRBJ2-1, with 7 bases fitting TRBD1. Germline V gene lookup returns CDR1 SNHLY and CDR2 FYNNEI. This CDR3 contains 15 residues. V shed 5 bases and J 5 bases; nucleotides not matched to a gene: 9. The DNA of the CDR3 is TGTGCCAGCAGTAGGGACAGCCAAACTGACAATGAGCAGTTCTTC. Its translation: CASSRDSQTDNEQFF.

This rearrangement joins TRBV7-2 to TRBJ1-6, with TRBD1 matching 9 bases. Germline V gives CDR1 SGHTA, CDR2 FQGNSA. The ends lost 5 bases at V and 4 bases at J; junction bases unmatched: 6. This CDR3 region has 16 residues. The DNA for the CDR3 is TGTGCCAGCAGCCTGGGACAGGGAAGGTATAATTCACCCCTCCACTTT. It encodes CASSLGQGRYNSPLHF. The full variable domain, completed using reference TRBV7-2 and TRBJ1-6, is GAGVSQSPSNKVTEKGKDVELRCDPISGHTALYWYRQSLGQGLEFLIYFQGNSAPDKSGLPSDRFSAERTGGSVSTLTIQRTQQEDSAVYLCASSLGQGRYNSPLHFGNGTRLTVT.

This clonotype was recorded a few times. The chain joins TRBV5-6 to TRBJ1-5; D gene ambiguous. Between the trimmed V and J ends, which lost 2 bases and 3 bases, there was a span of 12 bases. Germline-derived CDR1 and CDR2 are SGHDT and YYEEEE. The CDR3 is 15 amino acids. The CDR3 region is CASSFWGRVNQPQHF. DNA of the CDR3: TGTGCCAGCAGCTTCTGGGGAAGAGTCAATCAGCCCCAGCATTTT.

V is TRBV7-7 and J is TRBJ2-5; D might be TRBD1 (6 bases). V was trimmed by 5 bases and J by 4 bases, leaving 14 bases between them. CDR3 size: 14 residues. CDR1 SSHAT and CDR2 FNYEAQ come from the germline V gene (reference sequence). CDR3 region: CASSPSGRGETQYF. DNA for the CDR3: TGTGCCAGCAGCCCATCGGGCAGGGGAGAGACCCAGTACTTC.

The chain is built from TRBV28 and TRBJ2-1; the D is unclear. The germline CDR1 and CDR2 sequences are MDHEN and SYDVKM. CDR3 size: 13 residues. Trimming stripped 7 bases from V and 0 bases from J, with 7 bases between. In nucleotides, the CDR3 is TGTGCCAGCAACACCGCCTCCTACAATGAGCAGTTCTTC. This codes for CASNTASYNEQFF.